This entry describes one T cell receptor beta chain. What it recognizes is unknown. This entry belongs to a study of graft-versus-host responses after intestinal transplantation. Profiled with immunoSEQ multiplex PCR; TCRdb holds only in-frame clones, not every one. The sample consists of over 55,000 clones, about 90% of them appearing once. V was shortened by 1 base and J by 8 bases, with 15 bases between the two germline ends. Per the germline V gene, CDR1 is SGHAT and CDR2 is FQNNGV. This CDR3 comprises 15 residues. Sample: unstimulated CD8+ T cells sorted from spleen or lymph node cells, taken before intestinal transplant. This clonotype originated in a human donor who received an intestinal transplant. This chain connects TRBV11-2 to TRBJ2-1, with D possibly TRBD2 on 6 matching bases. In nucleotides, the CDR3 is TGTGCCAGCAGCTTAGTGCTCCCCGGCGGGGATGAGCAGTTCTTC. Protein: CASSLVLPGGDEQFF. The full variable domain, rest sourced from reference TRBV11-2 and TRBJ2-1, is EAGVAQSPRYKIIEKRQSVAFWCNPISGHATLYWYQQILGQGPKLLIQFQNNGVVDDSQLPKDRFSAERLKGVDSTLKIQPAKLEDSAVYLCASSLVLPGGDEQFFGPGTRLTVL.